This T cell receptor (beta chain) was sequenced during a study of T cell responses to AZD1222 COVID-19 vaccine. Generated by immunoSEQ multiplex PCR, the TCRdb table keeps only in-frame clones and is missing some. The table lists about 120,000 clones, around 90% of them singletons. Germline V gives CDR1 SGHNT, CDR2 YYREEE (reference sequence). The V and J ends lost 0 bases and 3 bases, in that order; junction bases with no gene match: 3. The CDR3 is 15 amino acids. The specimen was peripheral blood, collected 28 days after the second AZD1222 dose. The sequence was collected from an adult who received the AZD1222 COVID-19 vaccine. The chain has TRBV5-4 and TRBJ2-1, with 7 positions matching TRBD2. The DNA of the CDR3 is TGTGCCAGCAGCTTGGACGGGGGGAGCTACAATGAGCAGTTCTTC. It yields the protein CASSLDGGSYNEQFF.